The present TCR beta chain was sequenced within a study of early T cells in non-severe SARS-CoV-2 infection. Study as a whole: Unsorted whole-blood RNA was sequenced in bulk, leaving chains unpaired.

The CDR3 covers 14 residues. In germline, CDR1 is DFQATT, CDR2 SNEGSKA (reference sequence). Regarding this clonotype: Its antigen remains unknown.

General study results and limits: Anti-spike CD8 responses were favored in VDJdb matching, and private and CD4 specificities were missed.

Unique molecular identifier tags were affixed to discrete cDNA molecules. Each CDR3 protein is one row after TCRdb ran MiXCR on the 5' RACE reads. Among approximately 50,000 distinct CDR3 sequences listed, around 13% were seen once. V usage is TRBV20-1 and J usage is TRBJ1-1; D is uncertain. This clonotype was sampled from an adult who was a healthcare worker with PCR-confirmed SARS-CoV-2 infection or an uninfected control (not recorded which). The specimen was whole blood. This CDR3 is CSPRAAARDTEAFF. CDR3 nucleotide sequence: TGCAGCCCCAGAGCTGCGGCCCGAGACACTGAAGCTTTCTTT.